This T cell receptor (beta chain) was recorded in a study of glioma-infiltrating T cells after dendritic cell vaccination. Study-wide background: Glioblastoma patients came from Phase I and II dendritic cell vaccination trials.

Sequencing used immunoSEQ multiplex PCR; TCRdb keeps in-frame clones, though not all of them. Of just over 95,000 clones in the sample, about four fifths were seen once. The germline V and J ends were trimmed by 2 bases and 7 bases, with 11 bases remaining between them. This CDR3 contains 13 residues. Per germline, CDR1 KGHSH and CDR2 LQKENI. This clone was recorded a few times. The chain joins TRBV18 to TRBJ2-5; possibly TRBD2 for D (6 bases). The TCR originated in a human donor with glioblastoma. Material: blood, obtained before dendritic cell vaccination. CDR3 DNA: TGTGCCAGCTCACCAGGCAGCGGGTGGACCCAGTACTTC. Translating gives CASSPGSGWTQYF.